The rows below give T cell receptor beta chains drawn from one sample of a study of blood T cell repertoires in COVID-19. Some clones are missing from TCRdb's copy, which holds only in-frame ones; the method was immunoSEQ multiplex PCR. Among under 35,000 clones, 75% to 90% were seen once, and the ten largest hold 10%. Source material: peripheral blood. These receptors came from a man aged 55-75 years with acute or convalescent COVID-19. Both conserved end residues are part of each CDR3. D genes are given only for firm matches. Some rows have no size entry. The others give once, few or many, or a class for an expanded clone.

few	TRBV2	TRBJ1-6	TRBD1	16	CASTSTGEILNSPLHF	TGTGCCAGCACATCGACAGGGGAGATCCTAAATTCACCCCTCCACTTT
-	TRBV5-4	TRBJ2-3	-	15	CASSFGGASTDTQYF	TGTGCCAGCAGCTTTGGAGGGGCCAGCACAGATACGCAGTATTTT
-	TRBV7-8	TRBJ1-5	-	14	CASSPQGNNQPQHF	TGTGCCAGCAGCCCACAGGGAAACAATCAGCCCCAGCATTTT
-	TRBV6-4	TRBJ2-1	TRBD2	15	CASSDSGLASREQFF	TGTGCCAGCAGTGACTCAGGACTAGCGTCTCGAGAGCAGTTCTTC
-	TRBV3-1/TRBV3-2	TRBJ2-3	TRBD2	17	CASSQDQASGVRGTQYF	TGTGCCAGCAGCCAAGATCAGGCTAGCGGGGTGCGAGGTACGCAGTATTTT
once	TRBV29-1	TRBJ1-2	-	12	CSVPGGKHGYTF	TGCAGCGTTCCGGGGGGGAAACATGGCTACACCTTC
-	TRBV7-9	TRBJ1-2	TRBD1	13	CASSAGQGWGYTF	TGTGCCAGCAGCGCGGGACAGGGATGGGGCTACACCTTC
-	TRBV7-9	TRBJ1-1	-	14	CASSPLGRYTEAFF	TGTGCCAGCAGCCCTCTGGGGCGATACACTGAAGCTTTCTTT
-	TRBV24-1	TRBJ2-2	-	16	CATSELRGSGTGELFF	TGTGCCACCAGTGAACTCAGGGGTTCGGGGACCGGGGAGCTGTTTTTT
-	TRBV6-5	TRBJ2-5	TRBD1	14	CASSDSDREETQYF	TGTGCCAGCAGTGACTCGGACAGGGAAGAGACCCAGTACTTC
-	TRBV6-5	TRBJ1-2	TRBD1	12	CATNRGNYGYTF	TGTGCCACCAACAGGGGTAACTATGGCTACACCTTC
-	TRBV10-1	TRBJ2-7	TRBD1	15	CASSEDGTAEYEQYF	TGCGCCAGCAGTGAGGACGGGACAGCCGAATACGAGCAGTACTTC
-	TRBV4-1	TRBJ2-7	TRBD1	16	CASSQERDSLLYEQYF	TGCGCCAGCAGCCAAGAACGGGACAGTCTCCTCTACGAGCAGTACTTC
few	TRBV25-1	TRBJ1-2	-	15	CASSPPGIWSYGYTF	TGTGCCAGCAGTCCACCAGGGATATGGTCCTATGGCTACACCTTC
-	TRBV5-1	TRBJ1-2	TRBD1	17	CASSLEGARQGVDGYTF	TGCGCCAGCAGCTTGGAGGGGGCACGACAGGGTGTGGATGGCTACACCTTC
few	TRBV5-1	TRBJ1-2	TRBD1	17	CASSSQTGNPTNYGYTF	TGCGCCAGCAGCTCTCAGACAGGGAACCCTACTAACTATGGCTACACCTTC
-	TRBV2	TRBJ2-2	-	13	CASSKGDIGELFF	TGTGCCAGCTCTAAGGGGGACATCGGGGAGCTGTTTTTT
-	TRBV18	TRBJ1-1	-	15	CASSPHGEMNTEAFF	TGTGCCAGCTCACCTCACGGGGAGATGAACACTGAAGCTTTCTTT
-	TRBV7-2	TRBJ2-3	-	13	CASSFASTNTQYF	TGTGCCAGCAGCTTCGCCTCGACAAATACGCAGTATTTT
-	TRBV18	TRBJ1-2	-	14	CASSLQGELYGYTF	TGTGCCAGCTCACTTCAAGGGGAACTCTATGGCTACACCTTC
-	TRBV7-9	TRBJ2-5	-	14	CASSFSGNQETQYF	TGTGCCAGCAGCTTTTCGGGGAACCAAGAGACCCAGTACTTC
few	TRBV5-1	TRBJ2-2	TRBD2	20	CASSLDRTSGRALDTGELFF	TGCGCCAGCAGCTTGGATCGGACTAGCGGGAGGGCCTTAGACACCGGGGAGCTGTTTTTT
-	TRBV6-1	TRBJ1-4	-	15	CASSEGPGFWEKLFF	TGTGCCAGCAGTGAAGGGCCAGGGTTCTGGGAAAAACTGTTTTTT
-	TRBV5-6	TRBJ1-2	TRBD1	15	CASSPLTAGGYGYTF	TGTGCCAGCAGCCCGCTCACGGCAGGGGGCTATGGCTACACCTTC
-	TRBV28	TRBJ1-1	TRBD1	15	CASRVPGQKNTEAFF	TGTGCCAGCAGGGTCCCGGGACAGAAGAACACTGAAGCTTTCTTT
-	TRBV18	TRBJ2-2	-	15	CASSPLQGNTGELFF	TGTGCCAGCTCACCACTACAGGGGAACACCGGGGAGCTGTTTTTT
-	TRBV25-1	TRBJ2-5	-	14	CASSSEERFATQYF	TGTGCCAGCAGTTCGGAGGAAAGGTTCGCGACCCAGTACTTC
-	TRBV2	TRBJ1-2	TRBD1	12	CATTGVYYGYTF	TGTGCCACCACAGGGGTCTACTATGGCTACACCTTC
-	TRBV12-3/TRBV12-4	TRBJ1-4	TRBD1	13	CASRGTGNEKLFF	TGTGCCAGCAGGGGGACAGGGAATGAAAAACTGTTTTTT
-	TRBV19	TRBJ2-1	-	15	CASSIAASSYNEQFF	TGTGCCAGTAGTATAGCCGCTAGCTCCTACAATGAGCAGTTCTTC
-	TRBV15	TRBJ2-5	TRBD1	15	CATSRGQGALETQYF	TGTGCCACCAGCAGAGGACAGGGGGCGTTGGAGACCCAGTACTTC
-	TRBV6-5	TRBJ2-5	TRBD2	14	CASRLAGSGETQYF	TGTGCCAGCAGGTTAGCGGGATCTGGAGAGACCCAGTACTTC
-	TRBV7-2	TRBJ1-1	TRBD1	13	CASTPTGRTEAFF	TGTGCCAGCACTCCGACAGGGCGGACTGAAGCTTTCTTT
once	TRBV4-1	TRBJ1-3	-	17	CASSQSPQPGAGNTIYF	TGCGCCAGCAGCCAAAGTCCCCAGCCAGGGGCTGGAAACACCATATATTTT
-	TRBV6-5	TRBJ2-7	TRBD1	15	CASSYYRGREYEQYF	TGTGCCAGCAGTTACTACAGGGGGAGAGAATACGAGCAGTACTTC
few	TRBV23-1	TRBJ1-2	TRBD1	15	CASSQPQGIDYGYTF	TGCGCCAGCAGTCAGCCACAGGGGATCGACTATGGCTACACCTTC
-	TRBV3-1/TRBV3-2	TRBJ1-6	-	15	CASSQDSAGGSPLHF	TGTGCCAGCAGCCAAGATTCGGCAGGTGGATCACCCCTCCACTTT
-	TRBV28	TRBJ1-2	-	16	CASSSREGGGLYGYTF	TGTGCCAGCAGTTCCCGAGAGGGGGGGGGCCTCTATGGCTACACCTTC
-	TRBV7-2	TRBJ2-2	TRBD1	16	CASSSTGVANTGELFF	TGTGCCAGCAGCTCTACAGGGGTCGCGAACACCGGGGAGCTGTTTTTT
-	TRBV9	TRBJ1-2	-	14	CASSEGASTFGYTF	TGTGCCAGCAGCGAGGGAGCCAGCACCTTCGGCTACACCTTC
-	TRBV10-3	TRBJ1-4	TRBD1	14	CAISGGQGFEKLFF	TGTGCCATCAGTGGGGGACAGGGGTTTGAAAAACTGTTTTTT
-	TRBV12-3/TRBV12-4	TRBJ1-2	-	10	CASSGGGYTF	TGTGCCAGCAGCGGGGGGGGCTACACCTTC
-	TRBV20-1	TRBJ2-7	-	10	CSAITYEQYF	TGCAGTGCTATAACCTACGAGCAGTACTTC
-	TRBV19	TRBJ1-1	TRBD1	16	CASSMAGQIANTEAFF	TGTGCCAGTAGTATGGCGGGACAGATAGCGAACACTGAAGCTTTCTTT
-	TRBV5-6	TRBJ1-5	-	15	CASSLGDRPNQPQHF	TGTGCCAGCAGCTTGGGAGACAGGCCCAATCAGCCCCAGCATTTT
-	TRBV27	TRBJ2-1	TRBD2	21	CASSLWGRLAGETSPRNEQFF	TGTGCCAGCAGTTTATGGGGTCGACTAGCGGGAGAGACCTCCCCCAGGAATGAGCAGTTCTTC